Listed below are T cell receptor beta chains from one sample, sequenced in a study of blood T cell repertoires in COVID-19. Using immunoSEQ multiplex PCR, the repertoire was profiled, and TCRdb retains in-frame clones only, with some absent. Seen here are some 83,000 clones, approximately 88% observed once, and the top ten hold under 0.6%. Sequencing was carried out using peripheral blood. The receptors come from a man aged 55 to 70 with acute or convalescent COVID-19. Both conserved end residues are part of each CDR3. A D gene is named only where the DNA matches it firmly. Clone sizes are given selectively: once, few, many, or a class where the clone is expanded.

cdr3_nt,cdr3_aa,j_call,d_call,v_call,clone_size
TGTGCCAGCAGCTTCTCAGGCCAGATAGGCTACACCTTC,CASSFSGQIGYTF,TRBJ1-2,.,TRBV5-4,.
TGCGCCAGCAGTGATCGGGGATCCGTCTCCTACAATGAGCAGTTCTTC,CASSDRGSVSYNEQFF,TRBJ2-1,.,TRBV10-1,.
TGTGCCAGTAGTCGCGGGAGGGTGAGGGAAGCTGGCTACACCTTC,CASSRGRVREAGYTF,TRBJ1-2,.,TRBV19,.
TGTGCCAGCAGCTTCGGCGGAGTGGGGAACACTGAAGCTTTCTTT,CASSFGGVGNTEAFF,TRBJ1-1,.,TRBV11-3,.
TGTGCCAGCAGCATTTCCGGGACAGCCACCCCCGTGGAGCAGTTCTTC,CASSISGTATPVEQFF,TRBJ2-1,TRBD1,TRBV5-4,once
TGCGCCAGCAGCTGGAGACTAGCGGGGACCTACGAGCAGTACTTC,CASSWRLAGTYEQYF,TRBJ2-7,TRBD2,TRBV5-1,once
TGTGCCAGCAGCCCCCAGCGGGGATACTACAATGAGCAGTTCTTC,CASSPQRGYYNEQFF,TRBJ2-1,TRBD2,TRBV3-1/TRBV3-2,few
TGCGCCAGCAGCTGGACTAGCGGACTTTCCTACAATGAGCAGTTCTTC,CASSWTSGLSYNEQFF,TRBJ2-1,TRBD2,TRBV5-1,.
TGTGCTAGTGGGCCCGCCGGGACTAGCGGGAGTCAGACCCAGTACTTC,CASGPAGTSGSQTQYF,TRBJ2-5,TRBD2,TRBV12-5,.
TGTGCCAGTAGTATAAATCCCGCCGGACTAGCGGGGGTCTCCTACGAGCAGTACTTC,CASSINPAGLAGVSYEQYF,TRBJ2-7,TRBD2,TRBV19,.
TGTGCCAGCAGCTCGACAGGGGTGCAACAGCCCCAGCATTTT,CASSSTGVQQPQHF,TRBJ1-5,TRBD1,TRBV7-6,.
TGTGCCAGCAGCTCGGACAGGGTAAACACCGGGGAGCTGTTTTTT,CASSSDRVNTGELFF,TRBJ2-2,TRBD1,TRBV7-9,once
TGCGCCAGCAGCTATCAACCAGCCACAGATGAGCAGTACTTC,CASSYQPATDEQYF,TRBJ2-7,.,TRBV5-1,.
TGTGCCAGTAAAGGGGCCTACAATGAGCAGTTCTTC,CASKGAYNEQFF,TRBJ2-1,.,TRBV19,.
TGTGCCAGTATTAATAGCGGGGGAGATGAAAAACTGTTTTTT,CASINSGGDEKLFF,TRBJ1-4,.,TRBV19,.
TGTGCCAGCAGCTTAGAGGGATGGGGGGTGGGCACAGATACGCAGTATTTT,CASSLEGWGVGTDTQYF,TRBJ2-3,.,TRBV7-2,.
TGTGCCAGCAGCGTTAGTACGGGAGAAGTCAATGAGCAGTTCTTC,CASSVSTGEVNEQFF,TRBJ2-1,.,TRBV9,.
TGCGCCAGCAGCGAAAGCGGACTCGTTCAAGAGACCCAGTACTTC,CASSESGLVQETQYF,TRBJ2-5,.,TRBV5-1,.
TGTGCCAGCAGTTTAAACAGGAACACTGAAGCTTTCTTT,CASSLNRNTEAFF,TRBJ1-1,.,TRBV27,few
TGCGCCAGCAGCGGAAGACAGGGTAGCTCCTACGAGCAGTACTTC,CASSGRQGSSYEQYF,TRBJ2-7,TRBD1,TRBV5-1,.
TGCGCCAGCAGCTCGGGACTAGCCATATCCACAGATACGCAGTATTTT,CASSSGLAISTDTQYF,TRBJ2-3,TRBD2,TRBV5-1,.
TGTGCCAGCAGGACAGGGGAGGGCCTAACCGGGGAGCTGTTTTTT,CASRTGEGLTGELFF,TRBJ2-2,.,TRBV3-1/TRBV3-2,once
TGTGCCAGCAGTTCCAGGGGGCACACTGAAGCTTTCTTT,CASSSRGHTEAFF,TRBJ1-1,TRBD1,TRBV6-5,.
TGCAGCGGGGGACAGTCCTTACAAGAGACCCAGTACTTC,CSGGQSLQETQYF,TRBJ2-5,TRBD1,TRBV29-1,.
TGTGCCAGCAGCTTAGCGCTAGCGGGAGGCTACGAGCAGTACTTC,CASSLALAGGYEQYF,TRBJ2-7,TRBD2,TRBV11-1,.
TGCAGTGCTAGTCCTAGAAACTCCTACAATGAGCAGTTCTTC,CSASPRNSYNEQFF,TRBJ2-1,.,TRBV20-1,.
TGTGCCAGCAGTTTAGCCGGGGGGTACGAGCAGTACTTC,CASSLAGGYEQYF,TRBJ2-7,TRBD2,TRBV12-3/TRBV12-4,once
TGTGCCAGCAGCTATCGGACAGGGAGGATGAACACTGAAGCTTTCTTT,CASSYRTGRMNTEAFF,TRBJ1-1,TRBD1,TRBV13,once
TGTGCCAGCAGCTTGTCGGGAGGGCCTAATGAAAAACTGTTTTTT,CASSLSGGPNEKLFF,TRBJ1-4,.,TRBV5-6,few
TGTGCCAGCTCACCAGGGACAGGGGGGAGCGACACTGAAGCTTTCTTT,CASSPGTGGSDTEAFF,TRBJ1-1,TRBD1,TRBV18,.
TGCGCCAGCAGGCACGGCTTTACCGGGACTAGCGAAGAGACCCAGTACTTC,CASRHGFTGTSEETQYF,TRBJ2-5,TRBD2,TRBV5-1,.
TGTGCCAGTAGTATCCGGGGGGAGGCCTACAATGAGCAGTTCTTC,CASSIRGEAYNEQFF,TRBJ2-1,TRBD2,TRBV19,.
TGTGCCAGCAGCCCTGGAGCTTACGAGCAGTACTTC,CASSPGAYEQYF,TRBJ2-7,.,TRBV7-8,.
TGCAGCGTTGTACAGGGGCTCACAGATACGCAGTATTTT,CSVVQGLTDTQYF,TRBJ2-3,TRBD1,TRBV29-1,few
TGTGCCAGCAGCTTAGGGGGACACTCACCCTACAATGAGCAGTTCTTC,CASSLGGHSPYNEQFF,TRBJ2-1,.,TRBV7-6,.
TGTGCCTGGAGGAAGGTTCGTCTCGGACAGGGTTTAGGCACAGATACGCAGTATTTT,CAWRKVRLGQGLGTDTQYF,TRBJ2-3,TRBD1,TRBV30,few
TGTGCCAGCAGCAGGACTAGCGGGAGGTACGAGCAGTACTTC,CASSRTSGRYEQYF,TRBJ2-7,TRBD2,TRBV7-9,.
TGTGCCAGCAGCAATTCCGCAATAGAACCTAAAGGAGGGAATCAGCCCCAGCATTTT,CASSNSAIEPKGGNQPQHF,TRBJ1-5,.,TRBV21-1,.
TGCGCCAGCAGCCAGACAACAGGGGGCGAGGATGGCTACACCTTC,CASSQTTGGEDGYTF,TRBJ1-2,TRBD1,TRBV5-1,.
TGTGCCAGCAGTCCCCGGGGACAAAAGGAAAAACTGTTTTTT,CASSPRGQKEKLFF,TRBJ1-4,.,TRBV6-5,.
TGTGCCTGGAGCGGACTAGCGGGAGTATTCAATGAGCAGTTCTTC,CAWSGLAGVFNEQFF,TRBJ2-1,TRBD2,TRBV30,.
TGCAGCTCCCGCGGTCCGAAGACCCAGTACTTC,CSSRGPKTQYF,TRBJ2-5,.,TRBV20-1,.
TGTGCCAGCAGCTTAGAGTCGGACAGCACTAATTCACCCCTCCACTTT,CASSLESDSTNSPLHF,TRBJ1-6,.,TRBV7-2,.
TGTGCCAGCAAGGGACAGGGGGGACTCAAAAACATTCAGTACTTC,CASKGQGGLKNIQYF,TRBJ2-4,TRBD1,TRBV27,.
TGTGCCAGCACTCCCAGCAGGGGGGCCGGTGAAAAACTGTTTTTT,CASTPSRGAGEKLFF,TRBJ1-4,TRBD1,TRBV28,.
TGTGCCAGCAGCCGAACCGTTAGCTGGGGGCCCCAAGAGACCCAGTACTTC,CASSRTVSWGPQETQYF,TRBJ2-5,.,TRBV11-2,.
TGTGCCAGCAGTCGTCGCACAGGGGCCCTTAGCAATCAGCCCCAGCATTTT,CASSRRTGALSNQPQHF,TRBJ1-5,TRBD1,TRBV28,.
TGCGCCAGCAGCCCAGGGACAGGGGGCGATCAGCCCCAGCATTTT,CASSPGTGGDQPQHF,TRBJ1-5,TRBD1,TRBV5-1,.
TGCGCCAGCGGCCGGGACAGGCATTACGAGCAGTACTTC,CASGRDRHYEQYF,TRBJ2-7,TRBD1,TRBV10-2,.
TGTGCCAGCAGCGCGCACCCGACAGGGGAAAAACTGTTTTTT,CASSAHPTGEKLFF,TRBJ1-4,TRBD1,TRBV11-2,.
TGTGCCACCAGCCATGGACAGGGAGGAACTAATGAAAAACTGTTTTTT,CATSHGQGGTNEKLFF,TRBJ1-4,TRBD1,TRBV15,.
TGTGCCAGCAGGATAAAGGGGGAATACGAGCAGTACTTC,CASRIKGEYEQYF,TRBJ2-7,.,TRBV7-4,.
TGCGCCAGCAGTCAATCGGGACAGTCCTATGGCTACACCTTC,CASSQSGQSYGYTF,TRBJ1-2,TRBD1,TRBV23-1,.
TGTGCCAGCAGCCCAGTGAACACTGAAGCTTTCTTT,CASSPVNTEAFF,TRBJ1-1,.,TRBV14,.
TGCGCCAGCAGCCAAATTGTCACGAGTGAGACCCAGTACTTC,CASSQIVTSETQYF,TRBJ2-5,.,TRBV4-1,.